This TCR beta chain stems from a study of patients and donors after allogeneic stem cell transplantation. MiXCR, run by TCRdb on the RT-PCR reads, gives a single entry per CDR3 protein. Seen here are approximately 99,000 distinct CDR3 sequences, 35% observed once, and the top ten hold 27%. In this sample, this clonotype turned up a few times. The V gene end was trimmed by 6 bases and the J gene end by 5 bases; junction bases not matched to a gene: 5. CDR3 length: 15 amino acids. This sequence originates from a human donor who was either an allogeneic HSCT recipient or a stem cell or donor lymphocyte infusion donor (not recorded which). It is not recorded whose cells these are; they may come from a transplant donor. Source material: blood, either unsorted or a sorted T cell fraction (not recorded which). The chain joins TRBV12-3 or TRBV12-4 to TRBJ2-2; the match to TRBD2 covers 11 bases. CDR3 in amino acids: CASRKLAGDTGELFF. The DNA for the CDR3 is TGTGCCAGCAGGAAACTAGCGGGAGATACCGGGGAGCTGTTTTTT.